These 13 T cell receptor beta chains share one sample of origin, sequenced in a study of low-dose radiotherapy and immunotherapy resistance in tumors. TRAV- and TRBV-specific primers primed first-strand cDNA, covering alpha and beta chains. PCR amplification of the TCRs was performed with Phusion for approximately 20 PCR cycles, and it relied on a constant-region primer together with a V-primer adapter. Each CDR3 protein gets one entry after TCRdb re-called the reads with MiXCR. The data show around 79,000 distinct CDR3 sequences, approximately 17% seen once. The time point here: before trial treatment. This sample comprised PBMCs, obtained before treatment. These receptors originate from a male donor with prostate cancer.

This clonotype was seen more than once but under ten times. The chain joins TRBV5-6 to TRBJ2-7, with 9 bases lining up with TRBD1. J was trimmed by 6 bases and V by 4 bases; bases with no gene match: 8. CDR3 length: 14 amino acids. Germline-derived CDR1 and CDR2 are SGHDT and YYEEEE. CDR3 loop: CASSVRDRVREQYF. CDR3 nucleotide sequence: TGTGCCAGCAGCGTCCGGGACAGGGTCCGCGAGCAGTACTTC.

This clonotype showed up just once. A far larger clone is only one base removed, so a read error is likely. The conserved final phenylalanine or tryptophan is absent from the CDR3, which likely points to a read error. Because the CDR3's place on the DNA is in doubt, the DNA is left out and the CDR3 is given as listed by TCRdb. This sequence joins TRBV6-8 and TRBJ2-7; the DNA was not compared with TRBD2, the D call given in the table. CDR1 MNHGY and CDR2 SAAAGT come from the germline V gene. The CDR3 spans 12 amino acids, including both terminal residues. The CDR3 reads CASSYSGAGMYY.

The sample holds a few counts of this clonotype. The rearrangement uses TRBV4-3 and TRBJ2-7; the match to TRBD1 covers 7 bases. This CDR3 has 15 residues. Germline V gene data show CDR1 as LGHNA and CDR2 as YSLEER. Trimming cost V 3 bases and J 4 bases; bases outside gene matches: 9. In DNA, the CDR3 is TGCGCCAGCAGCCAGGCAGGGGGTGAATGGTACGAGCAGTACTTC. Translated: CASSQAGGEWYEQYF.

This clonotype was observed many times. The CDR3 region has the DNA TGTGCCAGCAGTTTAGTTGTATCATCCTACGAGCAGTACTTC. Translating it yields CASSLVVSSYEQYF. The chain carries TRBV27 and TRBJ2-7; D call uncertain. The V end lost 2 bases, the J end lost 1 base, and 9 bases lay between the germline ends. Germline V lookup: CDR1 MNHEY, CDR2 SMNVEV (reference sequence). The CDR3 is made up of 14 amino acids.

In this sample, this clonotype turned up many times. The V call is TRBV7-2, the J call TRBJ2-7; 11 bases match TRBD2. Looked up from germline, CDR1 is SGHTA and CDR2 is FQGNSA. Trimming removed 1 base from V and 4 bases from J; junction bases left unmatched: 3. The CDR3 contains 15 residues. The CDR3 sequence: CASSLETSGTYEQYF. DNA for the CDR3: TGTGCCAGCAGCTTAGAGACTAGCGGGACGTACGAGCAGTACTTC.

This clonotype appeared many times. The rearrangement uses TRBV3-1 and TRBJ1-3; D not resolved. Germline values: CDR1 LGHDT, CDR2 YNNKEL (reference sequence). Trimming shortened V by 10 bases and J by 0 bases, and 10 bases separated the two germline ends. CDR3 length equals 13 residues. The CDR3 is CATADYSGNTIYF. CDR3 DNA: TGTGCCACCGCGGACTACTCTGGAAACACCATATATTTT.

This clonotype was seen at least ten times. The genes are TRBV4-2 and TRBJ2-3; no clear D. Per germline, CDR1 LGHNA and CDR2 YNFKEQ. The V end lost 1 base, the J end lost 3 bases, and 8 bases lay between the germline ends. The CDR3 consists of 14 residues. The CDR3, as DNA: TGTGCCAGCAGCCAAGTGCTGAGAACAGATACGCAGTATTTT. This codes for CASSQVLRTDTQYF.

The table lists this clonotype with many counts. V and J are TRBV6-2 or TRBV6-3 and TRBJ2-7; 9 nucleotides agree with TRBD1. The ends lost 6 bases at V and 5 bases at J; junction bases unmatched: 11. The CDR3 spans 15 residues. Germline assignment: CDR1 MNHEY and CDR2 SVGEGT. The CDR3 nucleotides are TGTGCCAGCAGACCCGACAGGGGGTCCTTCAACGAGCAGTACTTC. This codes for CASRPDRGSFNEQYF.

This clonotype was seen ten or more times. The chain carries TRBV4-3 and TRBJ2-3, with D possibly TRBD2 on 6 matching bases. CDR1 is LGHNA and CDR2 is YSLEER in the germline V gene. Trimming took 6 bases from V and 3 from J, leaving 16 bases between them. This CDR3 comprises 15 residues. The CDR3 sequence: CASSQWAGRTDTQYF. The CDR3 region has the DNA TGCGCCAGCAGTCAATGGGCGGGGCGAACAGATACGCAGTATTTT.

This clonotype was observed many times. The chain carries TRBV20-1 and TRBJ1-2; D ambiguous. The germline CDR1 and CDR2 sequences are DFQATT and SNEGSKA (reference sequence). The CDR3 sequence is 15 residues long. Trimming took off 1 base at V and 8 bases at J, with 20 bases between the two ends. The CDR3 nucleotides are TGCAGTGCTAGAGGGACGTCAGGAATTCGTAGAGGCTACACCTTC. This gives the protein CSARGTSGIRRGYTF.

This clonotype was counted between two and nine times. The chain couples TRBV27 to TRBJ2-3; 15 bases align to TRBD2. CDR3 length equals 19 residues. Trimming cost V 8 bases and J 2 bases; bases outside gene matches: 14. Germline V gene data show CDR1 as MNHEY and CDR2 as SMNVEV (reference sequence). The CDR3: CASASPGLAGGQNTDTQYF. The DNA of the CDR3 is TGTGCCAGCGCTTCACCGGGACTAGCGGGAGGCCAAAACACAGATACGCAGTATTTT.

As to this clonotype: A single base is all that separates this from a far larger clone, so a read error is likely. The chain combines TRBV5-8 with TRBJ2-2; D is perhaps TRBD1 (6 bases). V was cut by 2 bases and J by 9 bases, with 17 bases left in between. The CDR3 sequence is 15 residues long. CDR1 and CDR2 (germline): SGHTS, YDEGEE. CDR3 sequence: CASSLGGRATRELFF. CDR3 nucleotides: TGTGCCAGCAGCTTAGGGGGACGGGCTACCAGGGAGCTGTTTTTT. Together with reference TRBV5-8 and TRBJ2-2, the CDR3 gives the full variable domain: EAGVTQSPTHLIKTRGQQATLRCSPISGHTSVYWYQQALGLGLQFLLWYDEGEERNRGNFPPRFSGRQFPNYSSELNVNALELEDSALYLCASSLGGRATRELFFGEGSRLTVL.

In this sample, this clonotype turned up many times. This chain uses TRBV5-1 with TRBJ1-1; no clear D gene. The CDR3 is made up of 13 amino acids. Germline V gene data show CDR1 as SGHRS and CDR2 as YFSETQ. V was cut by 2 bases and J by 1 base, with 6 bases left in between. The CDR3 region is CASSFGENTEAFF. The CDR3, as DNA: TGCGCCAGCAGCTTCGGCGAGAACACTGAAGCTTTCTTT. The full variable domain, in which reference TRBV5-1 and TRBJ1-1 provide the parts outside the CDR3, is KAGVTQTPRYLIKTRGQQVTLSCSPISGHRSVSWYQQTPGQGLQFLFEYFSETQRNKGNFPGRFSGRQFSNSRSEMNVSTLELGDSALYLCASSFGENTEAFFGQGTRLTVV.